This entry lists 6 T cell receptor beta chains sequenced from one sample in a study of T cell responses to AZD1222 COVID-19 vaccine. Sequenced by immunoSEQ multiplex PCR; TCRdb stores in-frame clones only, minus some. The sample records 130,000 or so clones, roughly nine tenths being singletons. Sequences were derived from peripheral blood, sampled on day 0 of AZD1222 vaccination. These receptors all come from an adult in good health.

The rearrangement links TRBV6-5 to TRBJ2-3, with TRBD2 identical over 7 bases. Looked up from germline, CDR1 is MNHEY and CDR2 is SVGAGI. After removal of 7 bases from V and 4 bases from J, the junction contained 5 bases not matched to a gene. The CDR3 is made up of 13 amino acids. In DNA, the CDR3 is TGTGCCAGCAAGGAGAGCGGGGCAGATACGCAGTATTTT. Translated: CASKESGADTQYF.

The chain is built from TRBV6-2 or TRBV6-3 and TRBJ2-1, with TRBD2 matching 11 bases. The CDR3 contains 16 residues. Looked up from germline, CDR1 is MNHEY and CDR2 is SVGEGT. J gave up 7 bases and V 7 bases, and 12 bases lay outside the gene matches. The CDR3 nucleotides read TGTGCCAGCACCCCACATAGCGGGAGGGGGAGGAATGAGCAGTTCTTC. Translating gives CASTPHSGRGRNEQFF.

J is TRBJ2-1 and V is TRBV5-4; 11 nucleotides line up with TRBD2. The CDR3 spans 15 residues. Germline V gene sequence: CDR1 SGHNT, CDR2 YYREEE (reference sequence). Trimming removed 5 bases from V and 7 bases from J; junction bases left unmatched: 8. The chain's CDR3 is CASSPSGGLRNEQFF. Here the CDR3 DNA reads TGTGCCAGCAGTCCTAGCGGGGGGCTCCGTAATGAGCAGTTCTTC.

V usage is TRBV20-1 and J usage is TRBJ2-3; D remains unclear. CDR1 and CDR2 from the germline V gene are DFQATT and SNEGSKA (reference sequence). The CDR3 spans 10 residues. CDR3 nucleotides: TGCAGCGCCATGGGAGATACGCAGTATTTT. Translation: CSAMGDTQYF.

The V gene is TRBV2, the J gene TRBJ2-1; TRBD2 matches at 16 bases. The CDR3 loop spans 18 amino acids. V shed 5 bases and J 0 bases; nucleotides not matched to a gene: 4. The germline V gene encodes CDR1 SNHLY and CDR2 FYNNEI. The CDR3 protein is CASSPGLAGGSSYNEQFF. The CDR3 DNA reads as TGTGCCAGCAGTCCGGGACTAGCGGGGGGGAGCTCCTACAATGAGCAGTTCTTC.

V and J are TRBV9 and TRBJ1-2, with unresolved D. CDR3 size: 13 residues. Trimming removed 4 bases from V and 5 bases from J, with 12 bases in between. CDR1 and CDR2 from the germline V gene are SGDLS and YYNGEE. The chain's CDR3 is CASSQDPRYGYTF. In DNA form, the CDR3 reads TGTGCCAGCAGCCAGGACCCTAGGTATGGCTACACCTTC.